This entry describes one T cell receptor beta chain. The antigen remains unidentified. PCR primers comprised 60 Vbeta and 13 Jbeta primers. Profiled with immunoSEQ multiplex PCR; TCRdb holds only in-frame clones, not every one. The specimen's table records under 100,000 clones. These data originate in a study of cytomegalovirus exposure and HLA in healthy donors. Across the whole study: A previous analysis identified 90 million to 140 million unique TCR beta sequences derived from 180 million or so T cells. Clustering assigned roughly 81% of the roughly 370 genotyped donors to the Caucasian-associated ancestry cluster. Study-level results: It was assumed in the presence/absence analyses that sequencing depth was roughly uniform across donors. The authors later linked a missense DCLRE1C variant to TCR beta V- and J-gene trimming.

Per the germline V gene, CDR1 is SGHNT and CDR2 is YYREEE (reference sequence). V was cut by 0 bases and J by 8 bases, with 8 bases left in between. The CDR3 has 13 residues. The chain has TRBV5-4 and TRBJ1-4; maybe TRBD1 (5 bases). Input material: PBMCs. The origin of this receptor is a woman in her twenties or thirties in good health and CMV-seronegative. The CDR3: CASSLAQGEKLFF. The CDR3 bases are TGTGCCAGCAGCTTGGCCCAGGGCGAAAAACTGTTTTTT.